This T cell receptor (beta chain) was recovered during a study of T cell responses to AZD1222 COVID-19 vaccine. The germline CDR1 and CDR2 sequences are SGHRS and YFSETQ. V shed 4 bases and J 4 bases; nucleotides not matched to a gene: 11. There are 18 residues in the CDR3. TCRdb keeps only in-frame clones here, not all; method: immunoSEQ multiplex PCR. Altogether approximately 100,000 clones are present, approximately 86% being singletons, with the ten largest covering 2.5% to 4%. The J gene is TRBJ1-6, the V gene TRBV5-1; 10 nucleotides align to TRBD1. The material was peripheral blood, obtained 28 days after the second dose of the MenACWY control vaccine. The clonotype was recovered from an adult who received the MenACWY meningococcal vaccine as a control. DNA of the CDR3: TGCGCCAGCAGCCAGAGGACAGGGGGTTCAGTTTATAATTCACCCCTCCACTTT. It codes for CASSQRTGGSVYNSPLHF.